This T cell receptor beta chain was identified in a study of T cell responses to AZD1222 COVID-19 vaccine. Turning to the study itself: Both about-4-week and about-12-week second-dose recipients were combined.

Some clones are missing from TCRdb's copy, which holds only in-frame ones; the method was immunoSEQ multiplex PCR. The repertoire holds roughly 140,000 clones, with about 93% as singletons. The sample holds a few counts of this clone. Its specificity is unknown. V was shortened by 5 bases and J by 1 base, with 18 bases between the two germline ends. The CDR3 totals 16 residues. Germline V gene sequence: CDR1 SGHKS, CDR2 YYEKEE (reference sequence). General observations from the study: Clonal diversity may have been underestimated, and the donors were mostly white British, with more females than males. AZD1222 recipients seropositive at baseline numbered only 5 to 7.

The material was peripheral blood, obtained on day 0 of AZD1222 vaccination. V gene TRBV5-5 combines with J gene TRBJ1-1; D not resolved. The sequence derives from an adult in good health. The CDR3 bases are TGTGCCAGCAGTTGGGCGGTTTTTGGGAAGAACACTGAAGCTTTCTTT. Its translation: CASSWAVFGKNTEAFF. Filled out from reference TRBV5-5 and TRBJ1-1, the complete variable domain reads DAGVTQSPTHLIKTRGQQVTLRCSPISGHKSVSWYQQVLGQGPQFIFQYYEKEERGRGNFPDRFSARQFPNYSSELNVNALLLGDSALYLCASSWAVFGKNTEAFFGQGTRLTVV.